This TCR beta chain derives from a study of cytomegalovirus exposure and HLA in healthy donors. The PCR made use of 60 Vbeta and 13 Jbeta primers. Generated by immunoSEQ multiplex PCR, the TCRdb table keeps only in-frame clones and is missing some. The data show around 98,000 clones, approximately 70% seen once. Regarding this clone: Its antigen is not identified.

Points from the study as a whole: In vitro assays verified that three CMV-associated chains recognized CMV antigens specifically. In terms of immune exposure information, only CMV serostatus was available. Earlier results showed most TCR beta V segments being productive about 87% or about 30% of the time. The study put under 200 TCR beta chains on its list as cytomegalovirus-associated.

CDR3 length: 16 residues. V lost 0 bases and J 4 bases, leaving 16 bases between the germline ends. Per the germline V gene, CDR1 is LGHNA and CDR2 is YSLEER. The sequencing input was PBMCs. The chain has TRBV4-3 and TRBJ2-7, with a tentative D call TRBD2 (6 bases). This sequence was found in a man between 45 and 60 years old in good health and CMV-seronegative. In DNA form, the CDR3 reads TGCGCCAGCAGCCAAGATTGGCCGGGACTTTCATACGAGCAGTACTTC. Its translation: CASSQDWPGLSYEQYF.